The source of this TCR beta chain is a study of blood T cell repertoires in COVID-19. In the authors' workflow: How many nucleated cells were present was estimated from reference gene primer amplification. The data were produced by immunoSEQ multiplex PCR, yet TCRdb's version contains in-frame clones alone and is incomplete. Clone size and V and J calls were adopted from that table, with D and trimming inferred from the DNA. The sample contains 410,000 or so clones, about 89% of which appear only once. This CDR3 comprises 16 residues. From germline, CDR1 is SGHNT and CDR2 YYREEE (reference sequence). The J segment lost 5 bases and the V segment lost 1 base, leaving 7 bases of the junction unmatched.

Sequencing was performed on peripheral blood. The sequence was collected from a woman between 40 and 50 years old with COVID-19, enrolled during active disease. V usage is TRBV5-4 and J usage is TRBJ2-3; 10 bases align to TRBD2. The DNA for the CDR3 is TGTGCCAGCAGCTTGAGCGGGAGGGCCGGGGTAGATACGCAGTATTTT. Protein sequence: CASSLSGRAGVDTQYF.